One sample yielded the 5 T cell receptor beta chains listed below, sequenced in a study of siplizumab effects on memory and regulatory T cells. Their specific antigens are unknown. This table comes from immunoSEQ multiplex PCR, and its TCRdb copy is limited to in-frame clones, with some not included. The repertoire holds around 13,000 clones, with about 40% as singletons. Coculturing at 37°C lasted five to seven days for the mixed lymphocyte reaction cells. The specimen sequenced was CFSE-low (dividing) CD8+ T cells sorted from an allogeneic mixed lymphocyte reaction. These receptors were collected from a human donor in good health; the cells came from an allogeneic mixed lymphocyte reaction.

This clone is medium-sized (0.01 to 0.1%). The chain is built from TRBV10-3 and TRBJ1-2, with 7 bases identical to TRBD1. The J segment lost 5 bases and the V segment lost 0 bases, leaving 3 bases of the junction unmatched. CDR1 is ENHRY, CDR2 SYGVKD, per germline. CDR3 length: 14 residues. The CDR3 region is CAISESWGQYGYTF. The CDR3 region has the DNA TGTGCCATCAGTGAGTCGTGGGGACAGTATGGCTACACCTTC.

This clone is medium-sized by share. The rearrangement uses TRBV7-9 and TRBJ2-7, with D possibly being TRBD1 (6 bases). The CDR3 contains 14 residues. With 5 bases removed from V and 3 bases from J, the gap between germline ends came to 14 bases. Per germline, CDR1 SEHNR and CDR2 FQNEAQ (reference sequence). The CDR3 sequence: CASSPGAGDYEQYF. CDR3 sequence (DNA): TGTGCCAGCAGCCCCGGGGCAGGGGACTACGAGCAGTACTTC.

The chain carries TRBV9 and TRBJ2-7; possible D gene TRBD1, 6 bases. The CDR3 is 14 amino acids. The V gene's germline CDR1 is SGDLS and CDR2 YYNGEE. Trimming took off 4 bases at V and 2 bases at J, with 13 bases between the two ends. The DNA for the CDR3 is TGTGCCAGCAGCCCGGGACAAGGTACCTACGAGCAGTACTTC. This translates into CASSPGQGTYEQYF.

The sample holds a few counts of this clone. Mismatch with germline at one junction end may stem from a read error. The chain uses TRBV6-5 and TRBJ2-7; no reliable D call. Germline V gives CDR1 MNHEY, CDR2 SVGAGI. The CDR3 has 12 residues. CDR3 sequence: CASSDSSYEQYF. In nucleotides, the CDR3 is TGTGCCAGCAGTGACTCCTCCTACGAGCAGTACTTC.

This clone is judged medium-sized. The genes are TRBV7-9 and TRBJ1-2; 9 bases match TRBD1. Trimming at V came to 5 bases and at J to 4 bases, leaving 11 bases not matched to a gene. The CDR3 totals 16 residues. Germline CDR1 and CDR2: SEHNR and FQNEAQ (reference sequence). The DNA for the CDR3 is TGTGCCAGCAGCGAAGGCGACAGGGGGTATCGCTATGGCTACACCTTC. Its translation: CASSEGDRGYRYGYTF. Together with reference TRBV7-9 and TRBJ1-2, the CDR3 gives the full variable domain: DTGVSQNPRHKITKRGQNVTFRCDPISEHNRLYWYRQTLGQGPEFLTYFQNEAQLEKSRLLSDRFSAERPKGSFSTLEIQRTEQGDSAMYLCASSEGDRGYRYGYTFGSGTRLTVV.